The 21 T cell receptor beta chains below were found in one sample sequenced in a study of HIV-infected patients and healthy controls (dated by TCRdb to between 2012 and 2015). Library preparation used 5' RACE. For sequencing, an Illumina MiSeq was employed. The public reads were reprocessed in TCRdb via fastp at Q25 and MiXCR, keeping in-frame beta chains. Every CDR3 protein is listed once, alongside the most common genes and DNA of its rows. This sample gives 15,000 to 20,000 distinct CDR3 sequences in total; about 17% of them show up just once. Of the sample, around 22% is held by the ten largest clones. The sample consisted of CD8+ T cells from blood. The receptors here all came from a human donor in good health.

By sample fraction, this clonotype is medium-sized. This chain links TRBV27 with TRBJ1-2; D remains unclear. Germline loops: CDR1 MNHEY, CDR2 SMNVEV (reference sequence). The CDR3 length is 14 residues. Trimming took off 5 bases at V and 4 bases at J, with 14 bases between the two ends. CDR3 in DNA: TGTGCCAGCAGTCTCGGAGAGACCTCCTATGGCTACACCTTC. It codes for CASSLGETSYGYTF.

V is TRBV20-1 and J is TRBJ1-4; D ambiguous. Trimming shortened V by 4 bases and J by 8 bases, and 29 bases separated the two germline ends. Germline V CDR1 and CDR2: DFQATT, SNEGSKA (reference sequence). The length of the CDR3 is 18 residues. The CDR3 coding sequence is TGCAGTGCTACTCGAGCGCCCCAAGAACGGGGTCCTGGGGAAAAACTGTTTTTT. It encodes CSATRAPQERGPGEKLFF.

The CDR3 region is CASTPTGISTDTQYF. The CDR3 DNA is TGTGCCAGCACCCCGACAGGGATTAGCACAGATACGCAGTATTTT. This chain connects TRBV27 to TRBJ2-3, with 7 bases fitting TRBD1. CDR1 MNHEY and CDR2 SMNVEV come from the germline V gene (reference sequence). V was clipped by 7 bases and J by 0 bases; unmatched bases: 7. The CDR3 consists of 15 residues.

This clonotype was seen ten or more times. The chain links TRBV20-1 to TRBJ1-4, with D perhaps matching TRBD1 (5 bases). The CDR3 has 14 amino acids. Trimming left V 0 bases short and J 7 bases short, with 12 bases between. The germline CDR1 and CDR2 sequences are DFQATT and SNEGSKA (reference sequence). The CDR3 loop is CSARDRVGSEKLFF. CDR3 nucleotide sequence: TGCAGTGCTAGAGACAGGGTCGGATCTGAAAAACTGTTTTTT.

This clonotype was recorded a few times. V gene TRBV4-3 combines with J gene TRBJ2-1; 8 nucleotides line up with TRBD1. Trimming at V came to 0 bases and at J to 9 bases, leaving 1 base not matched to a gene. Per the germline V gene, CDR1 is LGHNA and CDR2 is YSLEER. This CDR3 region has 13 residues. DNA of the CDR3: TGCGCCAGCAGCCAAGACCAGGGGGCTGAGCAGTTCTTC. Its protein product is CASSQDQGAEQFF.

In its sample, this clonotype was seen a few times. CDR3 sequence: CASSQVRGTTDTQYF. CDR3 DNA sequence: TGTGCCAGCAGCCAAGTCCGGGGAACCACAGATACGCAGTATTTT. The chain has TRBV4-2 and TRBJ2-3, with TRBD2 as a possible D gene (5 bases). Between the trimmed V and J ends, which lost 1 base and 2 bases, there was a span of 10 bases. There are 15 residues in the CDR3. Looked up from germline, CDR1 is LGHNA and CDR2 is YNFKEQ.

This clonotype came up many times. The rearrangement uses TRBV7-9 and TRBJ2-1; D uncertain. The V gene lost 2 bases and the J gene lost 8 bases, with 7 bases spanning the gap. Germline CDR1 and CDR2: SEHNR and FQNEAQ (reference sequence). This CDR3 region has 12 residues. The CDR3 DNA sequence: TGTGCCAGCAGCTTAAGTGTCGATGAGCAGTTCTTC. Translating gives CASSLSVDEQFF.

The rearrangement uses TRBV4-3 and TRBJ1-6; a possible D gene is TRBD1 (6 bases). Germline CDR1 reads LGHNA; CDR2 reads YSLEER. The CDR3 runs 17 residues. Trimming left V 1 base short and J 0 bases short, with 10 bases between. DNA for the CDR3: TGCGCCAGCAGCCAAGTCACAGGGAGCTCCTATAATTCACCCCTCCACTTT. Translating it yields CASSQVTGSSYNSPLHF.

In its sample, this clonotype was seen a few times. J is TRBJ2-7 and V is TRBV6-2 or TRBV6-3; tentatively, D is TRBD1 (5 bases). The CDR3 is 13 residues long. The germline V and J ends were trimmed by 4 bases and 5 bases, with 12 bases remaining between them. Germline CDR1 and CDR2: MNHEY and SVGEGT. CDR3 protein: CASSFQGIHEQYF. The CDR3, as DNA: TGTGCCAGCAGTTTCCAGGGAATCCACGAGCAGTACTTC.

The chain links TRBV7-9 to TRBJ2-7; D not resolved. Deletions cut 5 bases from V and 6 bases from J, with 17 bases between. Per the germline V gene, CDR1 is SEHNR and CDR2 is FQNEAQ (reference sequence). The CDR3 runs to 14 residues. This chain's CDR3 is CASSRTAEIVEQYF. The CDR3 bases are TGTGCCAGCAGCCGGACCGCCGAGATAGTCGAGCAGTACTTC.

This clonotype was detected ten times or more. This rearrangement joins TRBV28 to TRBJ2-1; 7 bases are a match to TRBD1. Germline CDR1 reads MDHEN; CDR2 reads SYDVKM. CDR3 length: 14 residues. After removal of 6 bases from V and 0 bases from J, the junction contained 2 bases not matched to a gene. DNA for the CDR3: TGTGCCAGCAGACAGGGGAGCTCCTACAATGAGCAGTTCTTC. Its translation: CASRQGSSYNEQFF.

This clonotype turned up a few times. The rearrangement links TRBV29-1 to TRBJ1-5; 7 positions agree with TRBD1. The CDR3 spans 14 residues. V shed 5 bases, J shed 5 bases, and the junction held 9 bases outside the gene matches. From germline, CDR1 is SQVTM and CDR2 ANQGSEA. Here the CDR3 reads CSVRDSLGDQPQHF. The CDR3 DNA follows: TGCAGCGTTCGGGACAGTCTAGGGGATCAGCCCCAGCATTTT.

Turning to this clonotype: Without the conserved terminal phenylalanine or tryptophan, this CDR3 likely stems from a read error. The V and J genes are TRBV3-1 and TRBJ2-3, with a tentative D call TRBD2 (7 bases). CDR1 and CDR2 from the germline V gene are LGHDT and YNNKEL (reference sequence). Deletions cut 4 bases from V and 0 bases from J, with 17 bases between. This CDR3 contains 17 residues. The CDR3 reads CASSRPRGAVSTDTQYL. The CDR3 coding sequence is TGTGCCAGCAGCCGCCCCCGGGGGGCGGTTAGCACAGATACGCAGTATTTA.

This clonotype was counted a few times. J is TRBJ2-2 and V is TRBV12-3 or TRBV12-4; 13 bases line up with TRBD2. With V trimmed by 9 bases and J by 3 bases, 16 bases remained unmatched. This CDR3 has 19 residues. The CDR3 DNA reads TGTGCCAGTTCTAAGCCCCCGGAGACTAGCGGGGGGTACACCGGGGAGCTGTTTTTT. Its translation is CASSKPPETSGGYTGELFF.

This clonotype was picked up many times. The J gene is TRBJ2-7, the V gene TRBV12-3 or TRBV12-4; no definite D call. CDR3 length: 14 residues. Between the trimmed V and J ends, which lost 1 base and 2 bases, there was a span of 9 bases. The CDR3 nucleotides read TGTGCCAGCAGTTTAGTTCCAGGAACCTACGAGCAGTACTTC. Protein: CASSLVPGTYEQYF.

This clonotype was found a few times. The chain links TRBV14 to TRBJ2-7, with D tentatively TRBD2 (6 bases). V was clipped by 4 bases and J by 4 bases, with 8 bases between them. Germline CDR1 and CDR2: SGHDN and FVKESK. The CDR3 covers 12 residues. The chain's CDR3 is CASSLAGYEQYF. The CDR3 DNA follows: TGTGCCAGCAGCCTGGCGGGGTACGAGCAGTACTTC.

The sample holds many counts of this clonotype. The chain employs TRBV5-1 and TRBJ2-3, with 10 bases identical to TRBD1. Germline V CDR1 and CDR2: SGHRS, YFSETQ. The CDR3 runs to 18 residues. Trimming took 4 bases from V and 4 from J; bases not matched to a gene: 15. The CDR3 bases are TGCGCCAGCAGCACACCCTACACCGGGACAGGGGATCCAGATACGCAGTATTTT. Protein sequence: CASSTPYTGTGDPDTQYF.

In its sample, this clonotype was seen many times. An end of the junction does not agree with germline; a read error may underlie this. The chain uses TRBV6-5 and TRBJ2-7, with a weak D call TRBD2 (5 bases). CDR1 and CDR2 (germline): MNHEY, SVGAGI. The CDR3 is 13 residues long. The CDR3 loop is CASSRGRKAERNF. CDR3 DNA: TGTGCCAGCAGCAGAGGGCGGAAAGCGGAGAGGAACTTC.

This clonotype was observed at least ten times. V and J are TRBV2 and TRBJ2-4, with 10 bases identical to TRBD1. The junction had 6 bases not matched to a gene; V was cut back by 10 bases and J by 9 bases. The V gene's germline CDR1 is SNHLY and CDR2 FYNNEI. This CDR3 has 12 residues. The CDR3 spells CATRTGGSIQYF. The CDR3, as DNA: TGTGCCACCAGGACAGGGGGATCCATTCAGTACTTC.

This clonotype occurred many times. The rearrangement joins TRBV16 to TRBJ2-6; unclear D gene. CDR1 and CDR2 (germline): KGHSY, FQNENV. This CDR3 is built from 17 residues. V gave up 4 bases and J gave up 0 bases, with 13 bases separating them. The CDR3 sequence is CASSPMRTPSGANVLTF. The CDR3 region has the DNA TGTGCCAGCAGCCCCATGAGGACCCCCTCTGGGGCCAACGTCCTGACTTTC. The full variable domain, completed using reference TRBV16 and TRBJ2-6, is GEEVAQTPKHLVRGEGQKAKLYCAPIKGHSYVFWYQQVLKNEFKFLISFQNENVFDETGMPKERFSAKCLPNSPCSLEIQATKLEDSAVYFCASSPMRTPSGANVLTFGAGSRLTVL.

This clonotype was seen more than once but under ten times. V is TRBV10-3 and J is TRBJ2-5; maybe TRBD2 (6 bases). This CDR3 region has 15 residues. Germline V gives CDR1 ENHRY, CDR2 SYGVKD. The V gene lost 3 bases and the J gene lost 3 bases, with 14 bases spanning the gap. CDR3: CAISDSGTPKETQYF. CDR3 DNA: TGTGCCATCAGTGACTCCGGGACTCCTAAAGAGACCCAGTACTTC.